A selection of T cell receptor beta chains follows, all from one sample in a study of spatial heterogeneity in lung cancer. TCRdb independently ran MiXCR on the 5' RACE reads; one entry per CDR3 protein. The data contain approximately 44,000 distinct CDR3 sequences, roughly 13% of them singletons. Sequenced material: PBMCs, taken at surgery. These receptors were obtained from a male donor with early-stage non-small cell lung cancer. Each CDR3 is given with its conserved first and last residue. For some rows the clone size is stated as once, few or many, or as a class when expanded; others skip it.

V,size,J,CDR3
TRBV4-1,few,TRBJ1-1,CASSLHGRGAYTEAFF
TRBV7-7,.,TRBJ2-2,CASSRGHTGELFF
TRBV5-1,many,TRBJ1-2,CASSSADRADGYTF
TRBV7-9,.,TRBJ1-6,CASSWTGGRNSPLHF
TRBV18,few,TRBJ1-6,CASSPPGSPLHF
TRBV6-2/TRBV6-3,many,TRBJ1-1,CATRRSGPEAFF
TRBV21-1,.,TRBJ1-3,CASGGSSGNTIYF
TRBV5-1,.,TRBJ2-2,CASRNSGGGELFF
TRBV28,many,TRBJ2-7,CASGRQATYEQYF
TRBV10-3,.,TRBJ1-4,CAISESMGTNEKLFF
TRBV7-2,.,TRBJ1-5,CASSLGTGKSNQPQHF
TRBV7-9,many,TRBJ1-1,CASSLVSGRVNTEAFF
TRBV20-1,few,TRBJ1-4,CSATNLQDRGNEKLFF
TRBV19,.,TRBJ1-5,CASIPGQGNQPQHF
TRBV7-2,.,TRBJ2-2,CASSLGKGWSGELFF
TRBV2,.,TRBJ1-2,CASSESGRNYGYTF
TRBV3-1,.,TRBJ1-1,CASSQPGRDTEAFF
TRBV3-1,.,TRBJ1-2,CASSLGQGARGYTF
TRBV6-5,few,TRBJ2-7,CASRTGSHEQYF
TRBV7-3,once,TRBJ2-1,CASSLRASSYNEQFF
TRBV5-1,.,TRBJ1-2,CASSSHRDTYGYTF
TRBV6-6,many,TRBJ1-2,CASMTGYGYTF
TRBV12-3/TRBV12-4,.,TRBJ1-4,CVSRMTDRGEKLFF